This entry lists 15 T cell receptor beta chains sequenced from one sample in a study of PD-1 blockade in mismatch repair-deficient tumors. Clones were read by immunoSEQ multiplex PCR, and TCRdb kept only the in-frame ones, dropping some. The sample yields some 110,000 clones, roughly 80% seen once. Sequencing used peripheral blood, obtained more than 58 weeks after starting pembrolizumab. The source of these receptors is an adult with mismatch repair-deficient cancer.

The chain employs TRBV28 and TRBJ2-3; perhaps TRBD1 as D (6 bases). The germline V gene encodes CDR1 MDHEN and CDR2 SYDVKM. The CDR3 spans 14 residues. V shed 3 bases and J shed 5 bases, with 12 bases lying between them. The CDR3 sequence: CASSFDRRGDTQYF. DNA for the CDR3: TGTGCCAGCAGTTTTGACAGGCGCGGAGATACGCAGTATTTT.

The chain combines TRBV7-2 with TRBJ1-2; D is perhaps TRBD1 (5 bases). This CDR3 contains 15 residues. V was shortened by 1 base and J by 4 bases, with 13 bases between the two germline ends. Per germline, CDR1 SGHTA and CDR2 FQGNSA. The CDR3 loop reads CASSLDGREIYGYTF. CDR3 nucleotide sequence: TGTGCCAGCAGCTTAGACGGCAGGGAGATCTATGGCTACACCTTC.

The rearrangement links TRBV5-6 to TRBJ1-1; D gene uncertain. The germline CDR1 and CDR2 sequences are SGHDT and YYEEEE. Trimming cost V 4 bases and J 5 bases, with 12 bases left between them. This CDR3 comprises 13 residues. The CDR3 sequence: CASSEGPGTEAFF. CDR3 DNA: TGTGCCAGCAGCGAAGGCCCGGGAACTGAAGCTTTCTTT.

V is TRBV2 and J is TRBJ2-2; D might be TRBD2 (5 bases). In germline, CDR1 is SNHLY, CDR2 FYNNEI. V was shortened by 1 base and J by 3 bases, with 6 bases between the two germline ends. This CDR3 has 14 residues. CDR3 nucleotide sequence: TGTGCCAGCAGTGAAGGAGGGTACACCGGGGAGCTGTTTTTT. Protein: CASSEGGYTGELFF.

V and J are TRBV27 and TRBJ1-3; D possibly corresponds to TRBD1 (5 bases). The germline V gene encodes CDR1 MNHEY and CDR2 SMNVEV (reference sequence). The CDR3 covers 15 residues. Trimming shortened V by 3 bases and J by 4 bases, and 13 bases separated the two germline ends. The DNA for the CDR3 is TGTGCCAGCAGTTTTCGAGGGGTTGCAGGAAACACCATATATTTT. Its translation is CASSFRGVAGNTIYF.

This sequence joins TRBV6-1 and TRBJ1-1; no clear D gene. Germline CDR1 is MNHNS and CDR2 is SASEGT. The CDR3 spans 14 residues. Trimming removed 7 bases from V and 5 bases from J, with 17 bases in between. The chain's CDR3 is CASTPLDFGTEAFF. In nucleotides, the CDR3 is TGTGCCAGCACCCCCCTCGACTTCGGTACTGAAGCTTTCTTT.

The CDR3: CASSDRALNEKLFF. The CDR3 region has the DNA TGTGCCAGCAGCGACCGGGCCCTAAATGAAAAACTGTTTTTT. This chain joins TRBV7-2 and TRBJ1-4; D remains ambiguous. Germline CDR1 reads SGHTA; CDR2 reads FQGNSA. There are 14 residues in the CDR3. With 5 bases removed from V and 5 bases from J, the gap between germline ends came to 12 bases. Filled out from reference TRBV7-2 and TRBJ1-4, the complete variable domain reads GAGVSQSPSNKVTEKGKDVELRCDPISGHTALYWYRQSLGQGLEFLIYFQGNSAPDKSGLPSDRFSAERTGGSVSTLTIQRTQQEDSAVYLCASSDRALNEKLFFGSGTQLSVL.

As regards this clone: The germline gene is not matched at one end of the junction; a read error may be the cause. CDR3 nucleotide sequence: TGCAGCGTGGAAGTAGTGGCTGGCTACACCTTC. Translated, it gives CSVEVVAGYTF. The chain has TRBV29-1 and TRBJ1-2; the D is unclear. Germline V gene data show CDR1 as SQVTM and CDR2 as ANQGSEA. CDR3 length equals 11 residues. Full variable domain (missing parts from reference TRBV29-1 and TRBJ1-2): SAVISQKPSRDICQRGTSLTIQCQVDSQVTMMFWYRQQPGQSLTLIATANQGSEATYESGFVIDKFPISRPNLTFSTLTVSNMSPEDSSIYLCSVEVVAGYTFGSGTRLTVV.

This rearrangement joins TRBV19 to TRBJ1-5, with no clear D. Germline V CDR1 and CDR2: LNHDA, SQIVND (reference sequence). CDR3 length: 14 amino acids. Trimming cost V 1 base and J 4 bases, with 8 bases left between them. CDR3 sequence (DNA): TGTGCCAGTAGTATAGTGGCGCTTAATCAGCCCCAGCATTTT. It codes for CASSIVALNQPQHF.

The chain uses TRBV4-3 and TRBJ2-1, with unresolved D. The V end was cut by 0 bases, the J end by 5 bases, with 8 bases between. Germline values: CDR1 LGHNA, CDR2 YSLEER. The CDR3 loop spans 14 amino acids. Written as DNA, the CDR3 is TGCGCCAGCAGCCAAGACTGGACGAACAATGAGCAGTTCTTC. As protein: CASSQDWTNNEQFF.

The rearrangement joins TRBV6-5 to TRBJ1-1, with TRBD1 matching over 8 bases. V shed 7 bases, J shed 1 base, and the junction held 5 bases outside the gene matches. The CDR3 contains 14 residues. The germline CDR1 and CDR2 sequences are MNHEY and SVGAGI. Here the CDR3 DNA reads TGTGCCAGCACCCTGGACAGGGCGAACACTGAAGCTTTCTTT. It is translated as CASTLDRANTEAFF.

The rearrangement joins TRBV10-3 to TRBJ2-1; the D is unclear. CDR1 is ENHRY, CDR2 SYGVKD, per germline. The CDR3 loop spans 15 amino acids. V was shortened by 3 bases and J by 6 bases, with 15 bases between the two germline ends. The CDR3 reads CAISDLTVSSNEQFF. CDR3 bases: TGTGCCATCAGTGATTTAACAGTAAGTTCCAATGAGCAGTTCTTC.

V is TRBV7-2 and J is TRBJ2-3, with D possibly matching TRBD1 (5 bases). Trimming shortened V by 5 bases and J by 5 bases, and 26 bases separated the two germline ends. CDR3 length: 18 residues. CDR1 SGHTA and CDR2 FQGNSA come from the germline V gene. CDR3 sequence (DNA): TGTGCCAGCAGCAACCATGTCCCGGGTGGGGCCGTCCAAGATACGCAGTATTTT. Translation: CASSNHVPGGAVQDTQYF.

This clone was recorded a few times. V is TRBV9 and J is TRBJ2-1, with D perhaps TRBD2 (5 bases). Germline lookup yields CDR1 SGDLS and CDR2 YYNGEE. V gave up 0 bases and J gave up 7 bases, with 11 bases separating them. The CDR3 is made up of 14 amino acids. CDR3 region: CASSVGQQRNEQFF. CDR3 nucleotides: TGTGCCAGCAGCGTAGGACAACAGCGGAATGAGCAGTTCTTC.

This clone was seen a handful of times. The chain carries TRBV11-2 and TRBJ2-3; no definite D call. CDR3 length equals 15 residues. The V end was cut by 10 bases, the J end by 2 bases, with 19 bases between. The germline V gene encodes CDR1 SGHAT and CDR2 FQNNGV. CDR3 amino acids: CATFLSVGITDTQYF. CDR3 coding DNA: TGTGCCACCTTTCTGTCGGTAGGTATCACAGATACGCAGTATTTT.